A selection of T cell receptor beta chains follows, all from one sample in a study of cytomegalovirus exposure and HLA in healthy donors. Measured with immunoSEQ multiplex PCR; TCRdb has only the in-frame clones, and not every one. The sample holds roughly 190,000 clones, around a tenth seen once. The sample consisted of PBMCs. All receptors derive from a woman aged 25 to 39 in good health and CMV-seropositive. The CDR3 runs from the conserved cysteine through the conserved F or W. A D gene is named only where the DNA matches it firmly. Not all rows give a size; the values are once, few, many and, for expanded clones, a class.

few,NA,TRBJ2-7,TRBV29-1,CSVLDSTYEQYF,TGCAGCGTCCTGGACAGCACCTACGAGCAGTACTTC
NA,TRBD1,TRBJ1-2,TRBV11-2,CASSSPSRGVGGYTF,TGTGCCAGCAGCTCTCCGTCCAGGGGGGTGGGTGGCTACACCTTC
NA,NA,TRBJ2-7,TRBV19,CASSTDRTAYEQYF,TGTGCCAGTAGTACAGACAGGACTGCCTACGAGCAGTACTTC
few,TRBD2,TRBJ2-1,TRBV7-3,CASSRLALDPNEQFF,TGTGCCAGCAGCCGACTAGCGTTGGATCCCAATGAGCAGTTCTTC
few,TRBD1,TRBJ2-5,TRBV30,CAWSSGQGWETQYF,TGTGCCTGGAGCAGCGGACAGGGCTGGGAGACCCAGTACTTC
NA,TRBD2,TRBJ2-5,TRBV13,CASSPLAGATPEETQYF,TGTGCCAGCAGCCCGCTAGCGGGAGCCACGCCCGAAGAGACCCAGTACTTC
few,NA,TRBJ1-2,TRBV5-4,CASSVWEVGRLYTF,TGTGCCAGCAGCGTATGGGAGGTCGGGAGACTGTACACCTTC
NA,TRBD1,TRBJ2-5,TRBV29-1,CSVRQGQETQYF,TGCAGCGTTCGACAGGGCCAAGAGACCCAGTACTTC
NA,NA,TRBJ1-2,TRBV7-9,CASSLGAGRGGNYGYTF,TGTGCCAGCAGCTTAGGGGCCGGAAGGGGAGGAAACTATGGCTACACCTTC
NA,NA,TRBJ1-5,TRBV5-6,CASSLRGSNQPQHF,TGTGCCAGCAGTTTACGAGGTAGCAATCAGCCCCAGCATTTT
NA,TRBD2,TRBJ2-3,TRBV5-1,CASSLGLVAALGTDTQYF,TGCGCCAGCAGCCTGGGACTAGTAGCTGCGTTGGGCACAGATACGCAGTATTTT
NA,NA,TRBJ2-6,TRBV19,CASSSRAGANVLTF,TGTGCCAGTAGTTCCCGTGCTGGGGCCAACGTCCTGACTTTC
NA,NA,TRBJ1-3,TRBV7-8,CAGVSTASEGTIYF,TGTGCCGGCGTATCTACGGCCTCGGAGGGCACCATATATTTT
NA,NA,TRBJ2-2,TRBV9,CASSEPHGTGELFF,TGTGCCAGCAGCGAACCGCACGGTACCGGGGAGCTGTTTTTT
few,TRBD2,TRBJ2-5,TRBV30,CAWSVKREGPQYF,TGTGCCTGGAGCGTAAAAAGGGAGGGACCCCAGTACTTC
NA,TRBD1,TRBJ1-2,TRBV11-2,CASRESGTAYGYTF,TGTGCCAGCAGAGAATCCGGGACAGCCTATGGCTACACCTTC
few,TRBD2,TRBJ2-7,TRBV29-1,CSVITRGMRTSGGGYEQYF,TGCAGCGTTATCACTCGGGGTATGAGGACTAGCGGTGGGGGGTACGAGCAGTACTTC
few,TRBD2,TRBJ2-1,TRBV5-1,CASSLRTSGRALYNEQFF,TGCGCCAGCAGCCTTCGGACTAGCGGGAGGGCCTTATACAATGAGCAGTTCTTC
NA,NA,TRBJ2-3,TRBV11-2,CASSHSRSADTQYF,TGTGCCAGCAGCCACTCTCGGAGTGCAGATACGCAGTATTTT
few,TRBD2,TRBJ2-1,TRBV11-2,CASSPLSGRGHEQFF,TGTGCCAGCAGTCCTTTGAGCGGGAGGGGCCATGAGCAGTTCTTC
few,TRBD2,TRBJ2-7,TRBV7-2,CASSLLAGYEQYF,TGTGCCAGCAGCTTACTAGCGGGCTACGAGCAGTACTTC
NA,TRBD2,TRBJ2-2,TRBV15,CATSSPRREPTGELFF,TGTGCCACCAGCTCCCCCAGGCGGGAGCCAACCGGGGAGCTGTTTTTT
NA,NA,TRBJ2-6,TRBV19,CASSITAGANVLTF,TGTGCCAGTAGTATAACAGCTGGGGCCAACGTCCTGACTTTC
few,TRBD1,TRBJ1-1,TRBV5-1,CASSSGTGRLEAFF,TGCGCCAGCAGCTCCGGGACAGGACGTCTTGAAGCTTTCTTT
NA,TRBD1,TRBJ2-1,TRBV9,CASSVEPQGAYEQFF,TGTGCCAGCAGCGTAGAACCCCAGGGGGCATATGAGCAGTTCTTC
NA,TRBD1,TRBJ1-5,TRBV5-4,CASSSGQGGGGNQPQHF,TGTGCCAGCAGCTCGGGACAGGGAGGGGGAGGCAATCAGCCCCAGCATTTT
few,NA,TRBJ1-1,TRBV7-8,CASSTTANTEAFF,TGTGCCAGCAGCACGACAGCGAACACTGAAGCTTTCTTT
NA,TRBD1,TRBJ1-3,TRBV2,CASSEATGSNTIYF,TGTGCCAGCAGCGAAGCGACAGGGAGTAACACCATATATTTT
NA,TRBD2,TRBJ2-1,TRBV4-2,CASSPGTSGFSSYNEQFF,TGTGCCAGCAGTCCCGGGACTAGCGGGTTCAGCTCCTACAATGAGCAGTTCTTC
NA,TRBD1,TRBJ2-3,TRBV27,CASRGFRTGGKGTDTQYF,TGTGCCAGCAGGGGTTTCCGGACAGGGGGAAAGGGCACAGATACGCAGTATTTT
NA,TRBD1,TRBJ1-4,TRBV7-3,CASNPPTGGTNEKLFF,TGTGCCAGCAACCCCCCTACAGGGGGCACTAATGAAAAACTGTTTTTT
NA,NA,TRBJ2-7,TRBV6-6,CASTNGRTGGYEQYF,TGTGCCAGCACCAACGGCCGGACCGGGGGCTACGAGCAGTACTTC
NA,TRBD2,TRBJ2-7,TRBV10-1,CASSAGSGPYEQYF,TGCGCCAGCAGTGCCGGTAGCGGGCCCTACGAGCAGTACTTC
few,TRBD1,TRBJ2-5,TRBV5-1,CASSLPGQGKEGQETQYF,TGCGCCAGCAGCTTACCGGGACAGGGGAAGGAGGGTCAAGAGACCCAGTACTTC
few,TRBD1,TRBJ2-7,TRBV27,CASSLTGTGRPYEQYF,TGTGCCAGCAGTCTAACCGGGACAGGGAGACCCTACGAGCAGTACTTC
few,NA,TRBJ1-1,TRBV7-2,CASSYSLNTEAFF,TGTGCCAGCAGCTACTCCTTGAACACTGAAGCTTTCTTT
NA,TRBD2,TRBJ2-7,TRBV9,CASSVATSGFAYEQYF,TGTGCCAGCAGCGTAGCGACTAGCGGCTTTGCCTACGAGCAGTACTTC
few,NA,TRBJ2-4,TRBV7-9,CASSLAGINIQYF,TGTGCCAGCAGCTTAGCGGGCATAAACATTCAGTACTTC
NA,NA,TRBJ2-5,TRBV25-1,CASSNPGEGTQYF,TGTGCCAGCAGTAATCCAGGGGAAGGGACCCAGTACTTC
few,TRBD1,TRBJ2-7,TRBV11-2,CASSLEWDRGLEQYF,TGTGCCAGCAGCCTAGAGTGGGACAGGGGTCTCGAGCAGTACTTC
NA,NA,TRBJ1-1,TRBV13,CASSLGRGEAFF,TGTGCCAGCAGCTTAGGGCGGGGTGAAGCTTTCTTT
few,TRBD1,TRBJ1-1,TRBV4-2,CASSQGLVRGLLTEAFF,TGTGCCAGCAGCCAAGGTCTGGTCAGGGGGTTATTGACTGAAGCTTTCTTT
NA,NA,TRBJ1-1,TRBV4-1,CASSQDHFMNTEAFF,TGCGCCAGCAGCCAAGATCACTTCATGAACACTGAAGCTTTCTTT
once,TRBD1,TRBJ1-2,TRBV19,CASIAQGARDYGYTF,TGTGCCAGTATCGCACAGGGGGCGCGAGACTATGGCTACACCTTC
NA,TRBD2,TRBJ2-7,TRBV27,CASSTLADYEQYF,TGTGCCAGCAGTACACTAGCGGATTACGAGCAGTACTTC
NA,NA,TRBJ2-1,TRBV4-1,CASSETIRLPRSYNEQFF,TGCGCCAGCAGCGAAACTATCAGACTCCCCCGGTCCTACAATGAGCAGTTCTTC
NA,NA,TRBJ2-7,TRBV5-4,CASSYLLGAEQYF,TGTGCCAGCAGTTACCTTTTGGGGGCCGAGCAGTACTTC
NA,TRBD1,TRBJ2-7,TRBV18,CASSPRQGSTYEQYF,TGTGCCAGCTCACCGCGACAGGGGTCCACCTACGAGCAGTACTTC
NA,TRBD1,TRBJ1-2,TRBV18,CASSSDLQGDHGYTF,TGTGCCAGCTCATCAGACTTACAGGGGGACCATGGCTACACCTTC
once,TRBD2,TRBJ2-3,TRBV5-1,CASSGVGTSGRGTDTQYF,TGCGCCAGCAGCGGAGTAGGGACTAGCGGGAGGGGCACAGATACGCAGTATTTT
NA,NA,TRBJ2-3,TRBV11-2,CASSLWRGRTDTQYF,TGTGCCAGCAGCTTATGGCGGGGGCGCACAGATACGCAGTATTTT
few,NA,TRBJ2-2,TRBV5-1,CASSLGGLGTGELFF,TGCGCCAGCAGCTTGGGCGGTCTGGGCACCGGGGAGCTGTTTTTT
NA,NA,TRBJ1-3,TRBV25-1,CASSERGRAGNTIYF,TGTGCCAGCAGTGAAAGAGGCAGGGCGGGAAACACCATATATTTT
few,TRBD2,TRBJ2-2,TRBV4-1,CASSQGLAGRAGELFF,TGCGCCAGCAGCCAGGGACTAGCGGGAAGGGCCGGGGAGCTGTTTTTT
NA,NA,TRBJ2-3,TRBV7-9,CASSPVRHRSDTQYF,TGTGCCAGCAGCCCCGTCCGTCACAGGTCAGATACGCAGTATTTT
NA,NA,TRBJ2-1,TRBV2,CASSEAGRPYNEQFF,TGTGCCAGCAGTGAAGCGGGCAGGCCCTACAATGAGCAGTTCTTC
NA,NA,TRBJ2-3,TRBV9,CASTLSGTPTDTQYF,TGTGCCAGCACCCTGAGCGGGACACCTACAGATACGCAGTATTTT
few,NA,TRBJ1-5,TRBV7-9,CASSLVGQPQHF,TGTGCCAGCAGCTTAGTCGGTCAGCCCCAGCATTTT
NA,TRBD2,TRBJ2-7,TRBV5-1,CASSSGLSSYEQYF,TGCGCCAGCTCTAGCGGATTAAGCTCCTACGAGCAGTACTTC
few,TRBD1,TRBJ1-1,TRBV30,CAEDRVNTEAFF,TGTGCTGAGGACAGGGTGAACACTGAAGCTTTCTTT